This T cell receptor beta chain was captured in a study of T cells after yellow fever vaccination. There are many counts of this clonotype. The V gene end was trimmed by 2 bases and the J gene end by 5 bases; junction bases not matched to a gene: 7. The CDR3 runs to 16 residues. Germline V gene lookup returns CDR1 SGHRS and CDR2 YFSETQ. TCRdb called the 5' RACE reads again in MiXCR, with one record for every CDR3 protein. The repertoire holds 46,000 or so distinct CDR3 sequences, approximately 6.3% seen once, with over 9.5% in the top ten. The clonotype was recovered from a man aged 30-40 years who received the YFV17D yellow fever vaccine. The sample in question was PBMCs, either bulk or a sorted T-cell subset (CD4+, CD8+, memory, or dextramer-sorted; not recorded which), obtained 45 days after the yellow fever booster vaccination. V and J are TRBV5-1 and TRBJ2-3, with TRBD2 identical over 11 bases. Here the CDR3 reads CASSFATSGTGDTQYF. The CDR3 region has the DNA TGCGCCAGCAGCTTCGCGACTAGCGGGACGGGAGATACGCAGTATTTT.